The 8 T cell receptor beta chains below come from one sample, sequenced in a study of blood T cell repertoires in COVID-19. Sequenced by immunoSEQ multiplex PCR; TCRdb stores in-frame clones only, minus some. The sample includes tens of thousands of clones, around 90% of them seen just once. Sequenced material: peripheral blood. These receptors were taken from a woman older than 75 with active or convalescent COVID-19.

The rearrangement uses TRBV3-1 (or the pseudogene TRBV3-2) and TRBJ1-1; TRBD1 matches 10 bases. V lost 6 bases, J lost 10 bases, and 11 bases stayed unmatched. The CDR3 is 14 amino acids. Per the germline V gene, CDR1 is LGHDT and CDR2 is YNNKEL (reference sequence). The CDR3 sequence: CASSPGTGVLSAFF. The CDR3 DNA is TGTGCCAGCAGTCCCGGGACAGGGGTTCTATCAGCTTTCTTT.

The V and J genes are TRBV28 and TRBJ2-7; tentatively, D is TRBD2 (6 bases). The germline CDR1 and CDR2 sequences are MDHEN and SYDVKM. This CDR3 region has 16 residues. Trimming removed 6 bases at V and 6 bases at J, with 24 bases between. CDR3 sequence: CASSLISLNLGGEQYF. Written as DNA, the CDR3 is TGTGCCAGCAGCCTTATATCCCTTAATCTCGGGGGCGAGCAGTACTTC.

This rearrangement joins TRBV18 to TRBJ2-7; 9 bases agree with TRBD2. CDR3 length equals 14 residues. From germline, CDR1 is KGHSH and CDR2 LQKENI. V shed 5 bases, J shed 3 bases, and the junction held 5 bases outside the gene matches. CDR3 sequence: CASSRPSGIYEQYF. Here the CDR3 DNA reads TGTGCCAGCTCAAGGCCTAGCGGGATCTACGAGCAGTACTTC.

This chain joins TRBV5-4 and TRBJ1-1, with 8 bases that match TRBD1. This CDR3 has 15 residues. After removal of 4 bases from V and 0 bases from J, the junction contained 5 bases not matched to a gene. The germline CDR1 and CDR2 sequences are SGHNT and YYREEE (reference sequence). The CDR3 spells CASSVGTGMNTEAFF. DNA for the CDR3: TGTGCCAGCAGCGTCGGGACAGGCATGAACACTGAAGCTTTCTTT.

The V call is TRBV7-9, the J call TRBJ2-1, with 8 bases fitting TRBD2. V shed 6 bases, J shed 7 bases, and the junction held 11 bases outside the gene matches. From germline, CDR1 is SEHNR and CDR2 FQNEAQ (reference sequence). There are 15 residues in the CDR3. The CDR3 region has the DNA TGTGCCAGCAGAAGCCGGCGGGGGGAGAAGAATGAGCAGTTCTTC. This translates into CASRSRRGEKNEQFF.

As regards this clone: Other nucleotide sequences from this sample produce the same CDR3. As DNA, the CDR3 is TGTGCCAGCAGGGGGAGACCTGAAGCTTTCTTT. It is translated as CASRGRPEAFF. This chain connects TRBV28 to TRBJ1-1; no reliable D call. V lost 6 bases to trimming and J lost 6 bases, with 8 bases between them. Germline V lookup: CDR1 MDHEN, CDR2 SYDVKM. This CDR3 has 11 residues.

CDR3 region: CSVEDRGGDGSGANVLTF. CDR3 bases: TGCAGCGTTGAAGATCGTGGGGGGGACGGCTCTGGGGCCAACGTCCTGACTTTC. The rearrangement links TRBV29-1 to TRBJ2-6; 7 bases align to TRBD2. The CDR3 is 18 amino acids. The V gene's germline CDR1 is SQVTM and CDR2 ANQGSEA. J was trimmed by 0 bases and V by 0 bases; bases with no gene match: 8.

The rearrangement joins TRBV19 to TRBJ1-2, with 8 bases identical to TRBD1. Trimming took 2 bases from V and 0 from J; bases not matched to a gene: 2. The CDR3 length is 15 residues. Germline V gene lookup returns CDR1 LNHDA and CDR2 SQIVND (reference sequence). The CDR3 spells CASSITGGTNYGYTF. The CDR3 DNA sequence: TGTGCCAGTAGTATAACAGGGGGGACTAACTATGGCTACACCTTC.